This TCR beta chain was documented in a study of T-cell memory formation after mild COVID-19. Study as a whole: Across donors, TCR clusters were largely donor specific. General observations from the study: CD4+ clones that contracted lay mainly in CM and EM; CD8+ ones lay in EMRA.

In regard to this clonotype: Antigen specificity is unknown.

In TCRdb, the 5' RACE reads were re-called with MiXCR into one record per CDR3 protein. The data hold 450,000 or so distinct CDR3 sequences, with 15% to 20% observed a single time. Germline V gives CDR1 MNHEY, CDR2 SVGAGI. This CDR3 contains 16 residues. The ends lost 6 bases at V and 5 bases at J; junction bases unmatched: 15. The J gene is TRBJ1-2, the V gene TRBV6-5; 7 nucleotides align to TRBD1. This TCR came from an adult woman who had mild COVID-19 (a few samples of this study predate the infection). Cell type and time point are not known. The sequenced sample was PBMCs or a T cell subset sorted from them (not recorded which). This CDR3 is CASSQTGQTKIYGYTF. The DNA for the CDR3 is TGTGCCAGCAGCCAAACGGGACAGACTAAAATATATGGCTACACCTTC.